Shown below are 8 T cell receptor beta chains from a single sample sequenced in a study of beta chain features in type 1 diabetes. Reverse transcription of all isolated RNA meant that expressed TCRB transcripts were sequenced. Only in-frame clones appear in the TCRdb table, and some are missing; sequencing was by immunoSEQ multiplex PCR. The sample lists 300,000 to 350,000 clones, around 20% occurring once. The sample was naive CD4+ T cells from blood. The receptor source for this set is a woman under 30 in good health.

This clone was observed a few times. This sequence joins TRBV6-1 and TRBJ2-5; D is unresolved. Looked up from germline, CDR1 is MNHNS and CDR2 is SASEGT. Trimming took 0 bases from V and 0 from J, leaving 14 bases between them. The CDR3 sequence is 17 residues long. In DNA form, the CDR3 reads TGTGCCAGCAGTGAAGCCATGCCACCCGCTAACCAAGAGACCCAGTACTTC. It encodes CASSEAMPPANQETQYF.

This clone turned up a few times. The chain is built from TRBV5-4 and TRBJ2-5, with a tentative D call TRBD1 (6 bases). The CDR3 loop spans 16 amino acids. V lost 0 bases and J lost 3, with 15 bases in between. Germline V gives CDR1 SGHNT, CDR2 YYREEE (reference sequence). Here the CDR3 DNA reads TGTGCCAGCAGCTTGGCCGGCTGGGGGCGGGAAGAGACCCAGTACTTC. It encodes CASSLAGWGREETQYF.

This clone was detected once. The DNA of the CDR3 is TGTGCCAGCAGTGACAGGGCCCTCCGCCCCACTGAAGCTTTCTTT. It translates to CASSDRALRPTEAFF. The chain uses TRBV2 and TRBJ1-1; tentative D call: TRBD1 (5 bases). The CDR3 length is 15 residues. CDR1 and CDR2 (germline): SNHLY, FYNNEI. Trimming removed 3 bases at V and 4 bases at J, with 15 bases between.

With respect to this clone: Possible read error: a much larger clone is one base away. The chain's CDR3 is CASSQGQNYGYTF. The CDR3 DNA sequence: TGTGCCAGCAGCCAGGGACAGAACTATGGCTACACCTTC. The V gene is TRBV4-2, the J gene TRBJ1-2, with 7 bases lining up with TRBD1. CDR1 is LGHNA, CDR2 YNFKEQ, per germline. With 3 bases clipped from V and 2 bases from J, the junction kept 0 bases outside the gene matches. The CDR3 is 13 amino acids.

This clone was observed a single time. The chain couples TRBV9 to TRBJ2-1, with 8 bases aligning to TRBD2. The V and J ends lost 7 bases and 6 bases, in that order; junction bases with no gene match: 9. The germline V gene has CDR1 SGDLS and CDR2 YYNGEE. The length of the CDR3 is 14 residues. The CDR3 loop is CASGMGSGSNEQFF. As DNA, the CDR3 is TGTGCCAGCGGAATGGGCAGCGGGAGCAATGAGCAGTTCTTC.

This clone occurred a few times. J is TRBJ2-7 and V is TRBV7-2; 9 bases line up with TRBD2. V was clipped by 6 bases and J by 4 bases; unmatched bases: 4. The CDR3 consists of 13 residues. CDR1 and CDR2 (germline): SGHTA, FQGNSA. The CDR3 nucleotides are TGTGCCAGCAGGGCTAGCGGGGAATACGAGCAGTACTTC. Translation gives CASRASGEYEQYF.

This rearrangement joins TRBV6-1 to TRBJ2-6, with a tentative D call TRBD1 (5 bases). V lost 6 bases and J 4 bases, leaving 13 bases between the germline ends. Germline loops: CDR1 MNHNS, CDR2 SASEGT. This CDR3 comprises 15 residues. The CDR3 DNA follows: TGTGCCAGCAGATCAGAACAGGACGGGGCCAACGTCCTGACTTTC. This gives the protein CASRSEQDGANVLTF.

V is TRBV7-9 and J is TRBJ2-7; the match to TRBD2 covers 14 bases. The CDR3 has 18 residues. V shed 5 bases and J 0 bases; nucleotides not matched to a gene: 9. The germline CDR1 and CDR2 sequences are SEHNR and FQNEAQ (reference sequence). CDR3 in DNA: TGTGCCAGCAGCCTCGGGACTAGCGGGAGTACAAGCTCCTACGAGCAGTACTTC. The encoded protein is CASSLGTSGSTSSYEQYF.